This paragraph covers one T cell receptor beta chain sequence. What antigen it recognizes has not been identified. Base qualities are not recorded, but no much larger clone differs from it by a single base. Trimming removed 8 bases from V and 5 bases from J, leaving 21 bases between the germline ends. CDR1 is given as MDHEN and CDR2 as SYDVKM, both from the germline V gene. The CDR3 runs 15 residues from the cysteine to the phenylalanine. The kept DNA is CDR3 alone, 45 bases in frame from the first base. This sample was taken from a study of vaccination and CD4 T cells after COVID-19 (dated by TCRdb to between 2021 and 2024). About the investigation overall: In the convalescent cohort there were six males and four females, among whom were two Hispanic individuals, seven Caucasians, two Asians and one multiracial person. Two doses of either the Pfizer-BioNTech BNT162b2 vaccine (n=8) or the Moderna mRNA-1273 vaccine (n=2) were administered to participants. Post-COVID blood samples were collected from convalescent patients a median of approximately 100 days after diagnosis, with a range of roughly 35 to 170 days. Post-vaccine blood samples were taken a median of around 77 days after the second vaccine dose, with a range of 14 to 241 days. Overlapping spike peptide pools from SARS-CoV-2 and from the common cold coronaviruses HCoV-NL63, HCoV-OC43 and HCoV-229E were used as culture stimuli. Control cultures received a CEFX viral epitope pool as the positive control, an HIV-1 Nef peptide pool as the negative control, or no peptide. In 10 COVID-19 convalescent patients and a handful of infection-naive healthy vaccine recipients, researchers compared the spike-specific CD4+ TCR repertoire from before mRNA vaccination with the repertoire from after. The paper's findings and limits, for the study overall: The study included relatively few convalescent patients and did not analyze early timepoints after natural infection. Nearly all vaccine-specific clones in convalescent patients (304 of 307) were mono-reactive for SARS-CoV-2 spike rather than cross-reactive with common cold coronaviruses. The median count of SARS-CoV-2-reactive clonotypes went up from 20 to 25 after infection to 30 to 40 after vaccination, although the change was not significant. Among convalescent patients, a median about 86% of the SARS-CoV-2-reactive clones seen after vaccination appeared only after vaccination, which suggests priming specific to the vaccine.

To prepare the library, PCR was applied. At the Johns Hopkins FTIC core, DNA from the cultured CD4+ T cells underwent TCR sequencing with the Oncomine TCR Beta short-read assay. The QIAamp micro DNA kit was used to extract genomic DNA from the cultured CD4+ T cells. Oncomine TCR Beta libraries from cultured CD4+ T cells were pooled using unique dual indexes and sequenced on an Illumina iSeq 100. In the paper's pipeline: Non-productive sequences were removed, and CDR3s not starting with C, not ending with F or W, or shorter than 7 amino acids were discarded. Antigen-specific clonotypes were identified using the MANAFEST web application through comparison of peptide-stimulated wells with reference and other culture wells. For a clone to be called positive, the clone needed an FDR below 0.05, an odds ratio above 5, and a productive frequency above 0.1% in at least two of three replicate wells. A clonotype was classed as cross-reactive if the clonotype showed significant expansion both in SARS-CoV-2 spike wells and in at least one common cold coronavirus spike condition. Similarity between CDR3 sequences was evaluated in R version 3.6.1 using Levenshtein distances (stringdist) and unrooted phylogenetic trees (ape). In TCRdb, the public reads were trimmed at Q25 with fastp and aligned with MiXCR, with productive beta chains retained. Every CDR3 protein is listed once, alongside the most common genes and DNA of its rows. TCRdb's processing, not the authors', yielded these V and J calls. The sample table lists about 13,000 distinct CDR3 sequences, about 25% of them with a count of one. Clones ranked in the top ten supply 25% to 35% of the sample.

The label giving this sample's treatment or condition can be read as: roughly 11-day PBMC culture with coronavirus spike peptide pools or control peptides (ViraFEST assay). The study used the ViraFEST assay, which expanded antigen-specific T cells with peptide pools and then identified expanded clonotypes by TCR sequencing. The absence of prior SARS-CoV-2 infection in healthy vaccine recipients was confirmed by negative nucleocapsid antibody tests before and after vaccination. PBMCs were cultured at roughly 1.9 million per well in IMDM supplemented with roughly 5% human AB serum and about 10 IU/ml IL-2, with approximately 9.5 ug/ml peptide pools added. Half of the culture medium was replaced with fresh IL-2-containing medium on days 3 and 7. After approximately 11 days of culture, CD4+ T cells were isolated by negative selection with the EasySep CD4+ T cell isolation kit. Ficoll-Paque Plus gradient centrifugation was used to isolate PBMCs from whole blood, and the isolated PBMCs were then either used fresh or cryopreserved at -140C. Culture conditions were generally each tested in triplicate wells.

The chain joins TRBV28 to TRBJ1-2; the D gene is possibly TRBD1, with 5 bases matching. Sequenced material: CD4+ T cells from blood, cultured in vitro, taken before SARS-CoV-2 vaccination. The sequence was collected from a human donor who received a COVID-19 vaccine. The DNA reads TGTGCCAGCGAAATCTCGGGGCAGGGAAGTTATGGCTACACCTTC. Its product reads: CASEISGQGSYGYTF.